The clone carrying this T cell receptor (beta chain) was counted only a few times. Its antigen is currently unknown. The data were taken from a study of T-cell memory formation after mild COVID-19. Turning to the study itself: There were largely donor-specific TCR clusters.

TCR alpha and TCR beta cDNA libraries carrying sample barcodes and UMIs came from 5'RACE with constant-segment primers. TCRdb reprocessed the 5' RACE reads via MiXCR and lists one record per CDR3 protein. The sample has 380,000 or so distinct CDR3 sequences, roughly 14% seen once. Study results and limitations: Contracting clones, day 15 to 85, had balanced CD4/CD8, and later expanders favored CD4+. Researchers report contracting CD4+ clones mostly in CM and EM, with CD8+ clones in EMRA.

The sequenced material came from PBMCs or a T cell subset sorted from them (not recorded which). The clonotype originates from a man aged 18 to 35 who had mild COVID-19 (a few samples of this study predate the infection). Cell type and time point are not known.

CDR3 bases: TGTGCCAGCAGATCCACGGCCCCATTAAACATTCAGTACTTC. As protein: CASRSTAPLNIQYF. This rearrangement joins TRBV27 to TRBJ2-4; D gene unclear. Germline V gene sequence: CDR1 MNHEY, CDR2 SMNVEV (reference sequence). The CDR3 totals 14 residues. V was trimmed by 6 bases and J by 6 bases, leaving 15 bases between them.